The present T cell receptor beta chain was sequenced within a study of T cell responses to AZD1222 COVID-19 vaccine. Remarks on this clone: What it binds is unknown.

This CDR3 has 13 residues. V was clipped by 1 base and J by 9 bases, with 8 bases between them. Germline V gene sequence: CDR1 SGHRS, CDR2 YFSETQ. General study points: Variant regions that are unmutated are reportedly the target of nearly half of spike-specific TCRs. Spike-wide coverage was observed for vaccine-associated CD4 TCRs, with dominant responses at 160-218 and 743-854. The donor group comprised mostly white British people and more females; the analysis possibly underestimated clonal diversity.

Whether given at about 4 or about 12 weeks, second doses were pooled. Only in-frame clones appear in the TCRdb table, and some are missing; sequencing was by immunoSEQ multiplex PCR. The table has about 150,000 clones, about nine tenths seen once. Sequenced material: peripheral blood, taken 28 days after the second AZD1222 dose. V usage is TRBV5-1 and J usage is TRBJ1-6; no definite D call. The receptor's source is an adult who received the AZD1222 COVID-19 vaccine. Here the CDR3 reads CASSLTWFSPLHF. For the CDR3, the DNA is TGCGCCAGCAGCTTGACCTGGTTTTCACCCCTCCACTTT.